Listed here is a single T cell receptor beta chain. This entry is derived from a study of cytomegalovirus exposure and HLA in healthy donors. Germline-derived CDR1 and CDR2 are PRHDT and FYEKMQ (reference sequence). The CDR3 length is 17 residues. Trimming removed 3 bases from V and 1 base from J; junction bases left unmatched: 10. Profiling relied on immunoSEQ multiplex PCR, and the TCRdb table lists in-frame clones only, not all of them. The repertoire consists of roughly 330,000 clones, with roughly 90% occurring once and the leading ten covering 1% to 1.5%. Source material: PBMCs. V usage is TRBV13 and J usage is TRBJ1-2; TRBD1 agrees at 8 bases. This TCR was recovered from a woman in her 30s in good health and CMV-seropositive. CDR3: CASSFDRLGQGNYGYTF. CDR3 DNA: TGTGCCAGCAGCTTCGATAGGCTTGGACAGGGTAACTATGGCTACACCTTC.